Listed below are T cell receptor beta chains from one sample, sequenced in a study of regulatory T cells in long-lasting Graves disease. Via MiXCR, TCRdb re-called the multiplex PCR reads, giving one row per CDR3 protein. The repertoire holds roughly 560,000 distinct CDR3 sequences, approximately 12% seen once, with about 8.3% in the top ten. The same sample was also studied in work on T cells in Graves' hyperthyroidism and ophthalmopathy.

The sample consisted of peripheral blood mononuclear cells (PBMCs), taken at new diagnosis, from a patient treated with antithyroid drugs. The receptor source for this set is a woman in her thirties with Graves disease. CDR3s include the opening cysteine and the closing phenylalanine or tryptophan. D genes are given only for firm matches. Not all rows give a size; the values are once, few, many and, for expanded clones, a class.

abundance	v_gene	d_gene	j_gene	CDR3nt	CDR3aa
many	TRBV2	NA	TRBJ2-2	TGTGCCAGCAGTCGAGTCCTGAACACCGGGGAGCTGTTTTTT	CASSRVLNTGELFF
many	TRBV4-1	TRBD2	TRBJ2-1	TGCGCCAGCAGCCAAGAGGGGGGGAGTATGAGCTCCTACAATGAGCAGTTCTTC	CASSQEGGSMSSYNEQFF
NA	TRBV7-2	TRBD1	TRBJ2-4	TGTGCCAGCAGCTTAGGGACAGGGCGAAACGTTCAGTACTTC	CASSLGTGRNVQYF
many	TRBV18	NA	TRBJ1-1	TGTGCCAGCTCACCACTCAGGACCTTCACTGAAGCTTTCTTT	CASSPLRTFTEAFF
NA	TRBV19	NA	TRBJ2-2	TGTGCCAGTACTATAGGGTCCGGGGCGTCGGGCACCGGGGAGCTGTTTTTT	CASTIGSGASGTGELFF
NA	TRBV9	NA	TRBJ2-7	TGTGCCAGCAGCGTATCGGGGGTCGAGCAGTACTTC	CASSVSGVEQYF
NA	TRBV27	TRBD2	TRBJ2-7	TGTGCCAGCAGTTCCCGGAGAGCGGGAGAACACGAGCAGTACTTC	CASSSRRAGEHEQYF
many	TRBV6-5	TRBD2	TRBJ2-7	TGTGCCAGCAGTTACGGCCCTAGCGGGGTAACCTACGAGCAGTACTTC	CASSYGPSGVTYEQYF
once	TRBV4-2	NA	TRBJ2-2	TGTGCCAGCGGCCATCCGAGGTACAGGGCGAACACCGGGGAGCTGTTTTTT	CASGHPRYRANTGELFF
many	TRBV2	NA	TRBJ2-1	TGTGCCAGCAGTCGGGACCTCATAAATGAGCAGTTCTTC	CASSRDLINEQFF
few	TRBV9	TRBD1	TRBJ1-3	TGTGCCAGCAGCGCCAGGGGGAAAAGAGCTGGAAACACCATATATTTT	CASSARGKRAGNTIYF
many	TRBV12-3/TRBV12-4	TRBD2	TRBJ2-3	TGTGCCAGCAGCCCGGGACTAGCGGGAGCTGGAGATACGCAGTATTTT	CASSPGLAGAGDTQYF
many	TRBV10-3	TRBD1	TRBJ2-5	TGTGCCATCAGTGTAGGGACAGGGGAACAAGAGACCCAGTACTTC	CAISVGTGEQETQYF
many	TRBV20-1	NA	TRBJ1-1	TGCAGTGCTAGAAATCGCCAGAACACTGAAGCTTTCTTT	CSARNRQNTEAFF
few	TRBV7-9	TRBD2	TRBJ2-1	TGTGCCAGCAGCTTACGGGGGGGAGCGGGAGGCCCTTTGAATGAGCAGTTCTTC	CASSLRGGAGGPLNEQFF
many	TRBV28	NA	TRBJ2-1	TGTGCCAGCAGTACCCCAGCCACTTCCTACAATGAGCAGTTCTTC	CASSTPATSYNEQFF
many	TRBV11-2	NA	TRBJ2-3	TGTGCCAGCAGCGTCTTAGTCGGGAGTACAGCAGATACGCAGTATTTT	CASSVLVGSTADTQYF
few	TRBV4-1	TRBD1	TRBJ1-1	TGCGCCAGCAGCCAAGGGGACAGGATGGGCCCTGAAGCTTTCTTT	CASSQGDRMGPEAFF
few	TRBV7-8	TRBD2	TRBJ2-1	TGTGCCAGCAGCCCCCCCGGGACTAGCGGGTTCTTC	CASSPPGTSGFF
many	TRBV6-2/TRBV6-3	TRBD2	TRBJ2-3	TGTGCCAGCAGTTACTCATCCGGGCTAGCGGGAGGTCGAGATACGCAGTATTTT	CASSYSSGLAGGRDTQYF
many	TRBV2	NA	TRBJ1-1	TGTGCCAGCAGTGAATCTCAAGGAACTGAAGCTTTCTTT	CASSESQGTEAFF
NA	TRBV4-2	NA	TRBJ1-1	TGTGCCAGTGGTATCATCCTGAACACTGAAGCTTTCTTT	CASGIILNTEAFF
many	TRBV7-2	NA	TRBJ2-2	TGTGCCAGCAGCCTCCCCGGACAGACGCACACCGGGGAGCTGTTTTTT	CASSLPGQTHTGELFF
many	TRBV18	TRBD1	TRBJ1-2	TGTGCCAGCTCACCGTCGCAGGGGGGACAGGGCTATGGCTACACCTTC	CASSPSQGGQGYGYTF
many	TRBV9	NA	TRBJ1-6	TGTGCCAGCAGCGTAGGGGGGGGGAATTCACCCCTCCACTTT	CASSVGGGNSPLHF
many	TRBV7-2	NA	TRBJ1-4	TGTGCCAGCAGCCCTCTTAATACGGCTAATGAAAAACTGTTTTTT	CASSPLNTANEKLFF
few	TRBV29-1	NA	TRBJ2-7	TGCAGCGTTGTGGTCGACAGCTACTACGAGCAGTACTTC	CSVVVDSYYEQYF
few	TRBV6-9	TRBD1	TRBJ2-5	TGTGCCAGCAGTTACGCGGACAGGGGGTTCCTGGAGACCCAGTACTTC	CASSYADRGFLETQYF
many	TRBV7-8	NA	TRBJ1-1	TGTGCCAGCAGCTTAAGTACAGGGAGGAACACTGAAGCTTTCTTT	CASSLSTGRNTEAFF
many	TRBV7-8	NA	TRBJ2-7	TGTGCCAGCAGCTACGTGGGCTCCTTAGGCGAGCAGTACTTC	CASSYVGSLGEQYF
NA	TRBV19	TRBD2	TRBJ2-1	TGTGCCAGTAGTATCCTGGGGACTAGCGGCCTCAATGAGCAGTTCTTC	CASSILGTSGLNEQFF
many	TRBV3-1	TRBD2	TRBJ2-3	TGTGCCAGCAGCTCTGGACGCCGAGCGGGAGCCCCTACAGATACGCAGTATTTT	CASSSGRRAGAPTDTQYF
many	TRBV3-1	NA	TRBJ2-5	TGTGCCAGCAGCGGGGGGGCACAAGAGACCCAGTACTTC	CASSGGAQETQYF
many	TRBV28	TRBD1	TRBJ1-2	TGTGCCAGCAGCCTACCACGGACAGGGAACTATGGCTACACCTTC	CASSLPRTGNYGYTF
many	TRBV28	NA	TRBJ1-1	TGTGCCAGCAGGAGGACCTACAATGAAGCTTTCTTT	CASRRTYNEAFF
NA	TRBV19	TRBD1	TRBJ1-5	TGTGCCAGTACCCTCCCAAGACAGGGACTAGGGCAGCCCCAGCATTTT	CASTLPRQGLGQPQHF
many	TRBV2	NA	TRBJ1-1	TGTGCCAGCAGTGATGTGGGCACGGACGCACATGAAGCTTTCTTT	CASSDVGTDAHEAFF
many	TRBV27	TRBD1	TRBJ2-1	TGTGCCAGCAGTCCCCATGGGACAGGGGCCACTGAGCAGTTCTTC	CASSPHGTGATEQFF
many	TRBV11-2	NA	TRBJ1-2	TGTGCCAGCAGCTTCCCGACAATTAGGACAGCAGTAAACTATGGCTACACCTTC	CASSFPTIRTAVNYGYTF
many	TRBV10-1	NA	TRBJ2-2	TGCGCCAGCAGTGAAGTGGGAGTGGGGGACACCGGGGAGCTGTTTTTT	CASSEVGVGDTGELFF
many	TRBV28	NA	TRBJ2-7	TGTGCCAGCAATCAACAGGGCGTAGACTACGAGCAGTACTTC	CASNQQGVDYEQYF
many	TRBV12-3/TRBV12-4	NA	TRBJ2-1	TGTGCCAGCACTTTCAGTGTCTATGAGCAGTTCTTC	CASTFSVYEQFF
NA	TRBV11-2	NA	TRBJ2-7	TGTGCCAGCAGCTTACAACGTGTCGGGAAGGAGCAGTACTTC	CASSLQRVGKEQYF
NA	TRBV19	TRBD1	TRBJ2-3	TGTGCCAGTGGTCCCCGGCAGGGGGGCACAGATACGCAGTATTTT	CASGPRQGGTDTQYF
NA	TRBV6-9	NA	TRBJ2-6	TGTGCCAGCAGTTACTCTGCCAGTAGCTCTGGGGCCAACGTCCTGACTTTC	CASSYSASSSGANVLTF